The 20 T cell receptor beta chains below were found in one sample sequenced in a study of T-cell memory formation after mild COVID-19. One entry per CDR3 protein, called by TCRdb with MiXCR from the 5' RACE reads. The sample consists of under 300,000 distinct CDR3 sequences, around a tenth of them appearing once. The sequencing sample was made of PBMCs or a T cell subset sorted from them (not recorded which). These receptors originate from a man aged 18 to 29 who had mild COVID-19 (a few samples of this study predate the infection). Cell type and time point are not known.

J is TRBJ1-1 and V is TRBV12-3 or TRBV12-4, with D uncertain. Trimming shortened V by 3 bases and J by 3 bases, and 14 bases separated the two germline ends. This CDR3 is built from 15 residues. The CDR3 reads CASSFDPRTYTEAFF. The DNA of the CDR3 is TGTGCCAGCAGTTTCGACCCCCGCACCTACACTGAAGCTTTCTTT.

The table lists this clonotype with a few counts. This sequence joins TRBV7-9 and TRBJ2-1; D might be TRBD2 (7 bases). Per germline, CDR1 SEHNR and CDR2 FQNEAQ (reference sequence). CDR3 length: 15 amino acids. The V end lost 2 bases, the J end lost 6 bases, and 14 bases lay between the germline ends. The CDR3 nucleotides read TGTGCCAGCAGCTTACGGGGGGCCCGGGCCAATGAGCAGTTCTTC. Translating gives CASSLRGARANEQFF.

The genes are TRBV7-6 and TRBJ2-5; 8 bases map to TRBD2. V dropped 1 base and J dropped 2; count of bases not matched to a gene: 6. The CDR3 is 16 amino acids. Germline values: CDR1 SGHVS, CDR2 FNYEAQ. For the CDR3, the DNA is TGTGCCAGCAGCTTAGGAGGGGCGGGGGGACAAGAGACCCAGTACTTC. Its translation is CASSLGGAGGQETQYF. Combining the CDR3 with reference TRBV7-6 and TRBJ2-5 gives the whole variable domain GAGVSQSPRYKVTKRGQDVALRCDPISGHVSLYWYRQALGQGPEFLTYFNYEAQQDKSGLPNDRFSAERPEGSISTLTIQRTEQRDSAMYRCASSLGGAGGQETQYFGPGTRLLVL.

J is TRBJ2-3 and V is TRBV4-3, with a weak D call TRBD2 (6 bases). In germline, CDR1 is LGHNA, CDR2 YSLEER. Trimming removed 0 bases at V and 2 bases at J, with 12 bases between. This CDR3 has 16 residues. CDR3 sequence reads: CASSQEGGALTDTQYF. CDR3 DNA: TGCGCCAGCAGCCAAGAGGGGGGAGCCCTCACAGATACGCAGTATTTT.

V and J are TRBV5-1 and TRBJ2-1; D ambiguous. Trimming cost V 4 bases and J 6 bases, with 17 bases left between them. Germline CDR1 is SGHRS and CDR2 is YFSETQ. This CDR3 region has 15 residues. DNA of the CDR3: TGCGCCAGCAGCCATCTGGCCAGCGCTAGCAATGAGCAGTTCTTC. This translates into CASSHLASASNEQFF.

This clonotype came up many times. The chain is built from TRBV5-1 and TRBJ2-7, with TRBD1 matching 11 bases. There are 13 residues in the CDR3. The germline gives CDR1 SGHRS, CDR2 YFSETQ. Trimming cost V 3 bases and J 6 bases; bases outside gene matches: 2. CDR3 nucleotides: TGCGCCAGCAGCTGGACAGGGGGCGGCGAGCAGTACTTC. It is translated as CASSWTGGGEQYF.

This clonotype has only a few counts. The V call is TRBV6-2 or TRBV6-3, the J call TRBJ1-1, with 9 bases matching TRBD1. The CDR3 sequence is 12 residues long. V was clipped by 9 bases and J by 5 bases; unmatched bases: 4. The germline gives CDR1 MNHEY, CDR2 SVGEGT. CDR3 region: CASQDRGTEAFF. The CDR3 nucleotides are TGTGCCAGTCAAGACAGGGGGACTGAAGCTTTCTTT.

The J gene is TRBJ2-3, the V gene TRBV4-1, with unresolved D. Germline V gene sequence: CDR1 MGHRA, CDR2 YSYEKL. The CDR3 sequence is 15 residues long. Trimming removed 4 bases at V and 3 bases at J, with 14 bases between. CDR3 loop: CASSRPELGTDTQYF. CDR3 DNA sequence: TGCGCCAGCAGCCGGCCCGAGCTAGGGACAGATACGCAGTATTTT.

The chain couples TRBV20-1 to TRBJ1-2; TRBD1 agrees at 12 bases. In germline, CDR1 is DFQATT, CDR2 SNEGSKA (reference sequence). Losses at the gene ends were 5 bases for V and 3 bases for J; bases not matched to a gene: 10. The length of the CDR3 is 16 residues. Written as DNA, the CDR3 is TGCAGTGCTGAGCGGGACAGGGGGCGGTTGGACTATGGCTACACCTTC. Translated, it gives CSAERDRGRLDYGYTF.

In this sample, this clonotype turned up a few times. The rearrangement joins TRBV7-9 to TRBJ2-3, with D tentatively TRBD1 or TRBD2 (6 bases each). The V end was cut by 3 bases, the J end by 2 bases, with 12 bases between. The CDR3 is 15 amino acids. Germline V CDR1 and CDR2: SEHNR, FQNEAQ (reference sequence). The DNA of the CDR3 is TGTGCCAGCAGCTTCTGGCGGGGACACACAGATACGCAGTATTTT. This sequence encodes CASSFWRGHTDTQYF.

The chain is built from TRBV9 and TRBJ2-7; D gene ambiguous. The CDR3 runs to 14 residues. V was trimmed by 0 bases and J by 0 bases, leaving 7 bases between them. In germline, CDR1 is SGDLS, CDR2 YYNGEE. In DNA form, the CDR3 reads TGTGCCAGCAGCGTAGGACTCAGCTCCTACGAGCAGTACTTC. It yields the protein CASSVGLSSYEQYF.

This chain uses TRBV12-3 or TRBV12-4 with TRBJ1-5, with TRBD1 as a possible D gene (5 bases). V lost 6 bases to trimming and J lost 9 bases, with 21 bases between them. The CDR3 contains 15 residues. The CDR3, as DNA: TGTGCCAGCAGCCTAGGACGGGCAGGGTTAGGGCCCCAGCATTTT. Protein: CASSLGRAGLGPQHF.

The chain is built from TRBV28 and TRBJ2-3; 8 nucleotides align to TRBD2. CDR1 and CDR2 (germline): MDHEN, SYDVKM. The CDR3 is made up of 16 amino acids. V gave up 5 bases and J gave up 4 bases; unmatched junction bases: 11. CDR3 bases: TGTGCCAGCAGTCTACCAGGAGCGGGGGCCTCAGATACGCAGTATTTT. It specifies CASSLPGAGASDTQYF.

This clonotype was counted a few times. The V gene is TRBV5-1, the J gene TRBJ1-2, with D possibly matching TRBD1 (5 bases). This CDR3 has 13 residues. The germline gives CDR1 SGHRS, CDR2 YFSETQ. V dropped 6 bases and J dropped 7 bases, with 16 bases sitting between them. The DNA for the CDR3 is TGCGCCAGCACCGAAGGTGGGGGGGTTGGCTACACCTTC. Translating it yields CASTEGGGVGYTF.

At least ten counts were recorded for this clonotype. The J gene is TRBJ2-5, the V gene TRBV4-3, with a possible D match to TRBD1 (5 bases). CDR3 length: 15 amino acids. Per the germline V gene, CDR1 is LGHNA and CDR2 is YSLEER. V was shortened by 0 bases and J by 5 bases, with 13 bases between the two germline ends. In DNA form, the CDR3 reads TGCGCCAGCAGCCAAGATGGTTCAGGGTCGGAGACCCAGTACTTC. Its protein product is CASSQDGSGSETQYF.

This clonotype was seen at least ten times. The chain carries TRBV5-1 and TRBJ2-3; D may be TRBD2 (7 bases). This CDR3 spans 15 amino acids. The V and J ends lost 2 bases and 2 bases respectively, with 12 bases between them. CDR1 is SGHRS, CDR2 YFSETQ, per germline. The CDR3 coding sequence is TGCGCCAGCAGCTTCGCGGGGGCCGTCACAGATACGCAGTATTTT. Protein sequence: CASSFAGAVTDTQYF.

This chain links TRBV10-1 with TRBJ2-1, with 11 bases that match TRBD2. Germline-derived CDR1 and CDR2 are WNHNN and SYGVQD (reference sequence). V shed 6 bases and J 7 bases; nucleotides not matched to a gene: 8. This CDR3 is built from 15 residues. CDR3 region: CASSEASGGRNEQFF. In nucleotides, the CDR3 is TGCGCCAGCAGCGAAGCTAGCGGGGGGCGGAATGAGCAGTTCTTC.

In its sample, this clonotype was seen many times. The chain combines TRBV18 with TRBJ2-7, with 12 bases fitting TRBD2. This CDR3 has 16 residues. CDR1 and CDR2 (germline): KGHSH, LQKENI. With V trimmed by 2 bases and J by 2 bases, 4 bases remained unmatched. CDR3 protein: CASSPKLAGGAYEQYF. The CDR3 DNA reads TGTGCCAGCTCACCAAAACTAGCGGGGGGAGCCTACGAGCAGTACTTC.

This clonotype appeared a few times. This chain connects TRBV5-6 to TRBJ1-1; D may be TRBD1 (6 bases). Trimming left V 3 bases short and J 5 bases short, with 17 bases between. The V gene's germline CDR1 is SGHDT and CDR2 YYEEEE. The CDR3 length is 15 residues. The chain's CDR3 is CASSSRGGAYTEAFF. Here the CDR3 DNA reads TGTGCCAGCAGCTCGAGGGGGGGCGCCTATACTGAAGCTTTCTTT.

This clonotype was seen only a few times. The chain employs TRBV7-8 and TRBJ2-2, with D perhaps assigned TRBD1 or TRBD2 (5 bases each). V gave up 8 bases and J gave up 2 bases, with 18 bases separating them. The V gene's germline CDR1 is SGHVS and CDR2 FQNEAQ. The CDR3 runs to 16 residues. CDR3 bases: TGTGCCAGCGGGACCATCGGGACCAGAAACACCGGGGAGCTGTTTTTT. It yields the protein CASGTIGTRNTGELFF.